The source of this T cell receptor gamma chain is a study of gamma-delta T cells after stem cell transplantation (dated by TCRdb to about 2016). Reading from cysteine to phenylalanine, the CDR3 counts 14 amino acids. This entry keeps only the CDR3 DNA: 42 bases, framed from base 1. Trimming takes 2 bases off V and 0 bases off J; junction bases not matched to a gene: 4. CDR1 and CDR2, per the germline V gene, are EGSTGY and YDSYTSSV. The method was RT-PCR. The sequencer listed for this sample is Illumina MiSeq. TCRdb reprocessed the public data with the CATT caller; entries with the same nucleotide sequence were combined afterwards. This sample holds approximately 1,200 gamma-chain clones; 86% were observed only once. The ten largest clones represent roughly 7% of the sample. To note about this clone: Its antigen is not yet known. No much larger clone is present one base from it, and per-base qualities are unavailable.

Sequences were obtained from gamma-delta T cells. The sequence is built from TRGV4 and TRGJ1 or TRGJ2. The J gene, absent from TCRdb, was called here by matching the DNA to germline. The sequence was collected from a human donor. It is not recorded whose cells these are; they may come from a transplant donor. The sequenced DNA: TGTGCCACCTGGGATGATTGGAATTATTATAAGAAACTCTTT. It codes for CATWDDWNYYKKLF.